Sequencing of this T cell receptor beta chain was carried out in a study of blood T cell repertoires in COVID-19. The study counted Cohort 3 donors as recovered given two negative PCRs, clearance, or symptom resolution. Assay: immunoSEQ multiplex PCR; the TCRdb copy retains only in-frame clones and omits some. The table includes about 200,000 clones, approximately 86% detected once. The germline V and J ends were trimmed by 4 bases and 9 bases, with 9 bases remaining between them. Per the germline V gene, CDR1 is LGHDT and CDR2 is YNNKEL (reference sequence). This CDR3 is 11 amino acids long. Sample: PBMCs or T cells enriched from blood (not recorded which). This sequence was found in a woman aged 25 to 39 who had recovered from COVID-19. The chain recombines TRBV3-1 (or the pseudogene TRBV3-2) with TRBJ1-1; TRBD1 is a possible D gene (6 bases). The CDR3 nucleotides are TGTGCCAGCAGCCTCCAGGGGCAAGCTTTCTTT. This gives the protein CASSLQGQAFF.